This T cell receptor beta chain is from a study of CD8 T cells in ankylosing spondylitis. V was pared by 5 bases and J by 2 bases, with 7 bases of the junction left unmatched. This CDR3 spans 15 amino acids. CDR1 and CDR2 from the germline V gene are GTSNPN and SVGIG (reference sequence). The table lists this clonotype with many counts. MiXCR was run by TCRdb on the 5' RACE reads, yielding one entry per CDR3 protein. This sample has about 340,000 distinct CDR3 sequences, with 20% found just once. The sequencing input was blood, either unsorted or a sorted T cell fraction (not recorded which). The receptor was isolated from a male donor with ankylosing spondylitis or in good health (not recorded which). This chain joins TRBV30 and TRBJ2-2; 8 nucleotides align to TRBD1. CDR3 coding DNA: TGTGCCTGGGGATGGGGACAGGTCAACACCGGGGAGCTGTTTTTT. Encoded protein: CAWGWGQVNTGELFF.